This TCR beta chain derives from a study of blood T cell repertoires in COVID-19. Assay: immunoSEQ multiplex PCR; the TCRdb copy retains only in-frame clones and omits some. The profile covers a few hundred thousand clones, with approximately 81% appearing a single time and 3% to 4% taken by the ten largest. V lost 2 bases to trimming and J lost 6 bases; unmatched junction nucleotides: 3. This CDR3 comprises 14 residues. The V gene's germline CDR1 is SGHTA and CDR2 FQGTGA. The clonotype was recovered from a young woman with acute or convalescent COVID-19. The chain joins TRBV7-3 to TRBJ2-1; 8 bases are shared with TRBD1. The sequencing input was peripheral blood. The CDR3 DNA reads TGTGCCAGCAGCTTAGGACAGGGAGGCAATGAGCAGTTCTTC. Translated, it gives CASSLGQGGNEQFF.